This section outlines one TCR beta chain sequence together with its context. What it binds is not known. The CDR3 is 15 amino acids. Trimming removed 1 base from V and 3 bases from J, with 9 bases in between. Per the germline V gene, CDR1 is KGHDR and CDR2 is SFDVKD. This sample stems from a study of T cell responses to AZD1222 COVID-19 vaccine. Findings of the study overall: Spike-specific TCR breadth and depth grew following two AZD1222 doses.

Using immunoSEQ multiplex PCR, the repertoire was profiled, and TCRdb retains in-frame clones only, with some absent. The sample consists of over 130,000 clones, around 89% of them appearing once. The receptor was isolated from an adult who received the AZD1222 COVID-19 vaccine. The rearrangement links TRBV24-1 to TRBJ2-1; D may be TRBD2 (6 bases). The material was peripheral blood, obtained 28 days after the second AZD1222 dose. CDR3 nucleotides: TGTGCCACCAGTGATTTTTCGGGGGACTACAATGAGCAGTTCTTC. Translation gives CATSDFSGDYNEQFF.